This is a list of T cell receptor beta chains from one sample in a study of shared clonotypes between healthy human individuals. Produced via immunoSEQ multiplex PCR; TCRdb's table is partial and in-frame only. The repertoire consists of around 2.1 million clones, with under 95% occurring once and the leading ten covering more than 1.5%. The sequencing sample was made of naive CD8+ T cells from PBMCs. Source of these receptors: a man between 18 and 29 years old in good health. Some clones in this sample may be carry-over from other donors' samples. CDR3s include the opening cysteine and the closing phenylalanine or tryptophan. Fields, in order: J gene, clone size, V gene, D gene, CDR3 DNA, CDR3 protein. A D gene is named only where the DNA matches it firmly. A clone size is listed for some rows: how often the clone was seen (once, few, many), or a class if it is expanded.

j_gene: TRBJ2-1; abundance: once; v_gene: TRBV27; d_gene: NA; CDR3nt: TGTGCCAGCAGTCCCGGAACCACCAATGAGCAGTTCTTC; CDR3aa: CASSPGTTNEQFF
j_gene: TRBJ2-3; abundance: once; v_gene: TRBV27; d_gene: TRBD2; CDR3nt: TGTGCCAGCAGTTTAGTGAGGCTAGCGGGAATCACAGATACGCAGTATTTT; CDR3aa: CASSLVRLAGITDTQYF
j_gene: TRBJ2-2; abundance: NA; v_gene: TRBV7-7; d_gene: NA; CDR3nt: TGTGCCAGCAGCTTAGCGGCCCAGAGGGCCGGGGAGCTGTTTTTT; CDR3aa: CASSLAAQRAGELFF
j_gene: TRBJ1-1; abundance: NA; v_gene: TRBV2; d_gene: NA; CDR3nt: TGTGCCAGCAGTGAAAAGGGGAACACTGAAGCTTTCTTT; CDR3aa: CASSEKGNTEAFF
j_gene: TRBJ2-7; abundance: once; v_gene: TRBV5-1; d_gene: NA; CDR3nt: TGCGCCAGCAGCTTGGGTTGGGCAGGGTCAACTTCGAATTGGTACGAGCAGTACTTC; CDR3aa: CASSLGWAGSTSNWYEQYF
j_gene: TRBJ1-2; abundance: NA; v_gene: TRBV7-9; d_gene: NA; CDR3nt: TGTGCCAGCAGCTTAGCCCCCGCAATCGGTGGGAACTATGGCTACACCTTC; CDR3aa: CASSLAPAIGGNYGYTF
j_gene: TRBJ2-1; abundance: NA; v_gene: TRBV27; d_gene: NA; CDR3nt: TGTGCCAGCGGGGTGACCGCCGGATACAATGAGCAGTTCTTC; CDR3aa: CASGVTAGYNEQFF
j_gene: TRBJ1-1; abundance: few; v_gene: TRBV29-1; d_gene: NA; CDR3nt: TGCAGCGTTGAAGTATCTACTGGAGCTTTCTTT; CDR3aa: CSVEVSTGAFF
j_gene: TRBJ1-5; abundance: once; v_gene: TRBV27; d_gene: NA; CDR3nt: TGTGCCAGCGGGAGTTACAATCAGCCCCAGCATTTT; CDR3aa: CASGSYNQPQHF
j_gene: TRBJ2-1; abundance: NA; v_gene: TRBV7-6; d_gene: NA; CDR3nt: TGTGCCAGCAGCCATTCCCAGGGCTCGGATGAGCAGTTCTTC; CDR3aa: CASSHSQGSDEQFF
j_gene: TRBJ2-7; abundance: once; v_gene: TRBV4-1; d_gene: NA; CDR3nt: TGCGCCAGCAGCCAAGGTCCAGGGTCCTACGAGCAGTACTTC; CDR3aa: CASSQGPGSYEQYF
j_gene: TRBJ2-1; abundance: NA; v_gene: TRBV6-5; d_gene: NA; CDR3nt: TGTGCCAGCAGCCCTAGCGAATCCCCCTACAATGAGCAGTTCTTC; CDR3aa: CASSPSESPYNEQFF
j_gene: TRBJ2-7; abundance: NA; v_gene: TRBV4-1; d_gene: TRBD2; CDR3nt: TGCGCCAGCAGCCAAGGGCCCGGGACTAGCGGGAGTAACCGGGGCGAGCAGTACTTC; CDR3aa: CASSQGPGTSGSNRGEQYF
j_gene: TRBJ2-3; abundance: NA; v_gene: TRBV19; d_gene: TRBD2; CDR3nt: TGTGCCAGTAGTCCCCGACTAGCGGAGTACACAGATACGCAGTATTTT; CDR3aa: CASSPRLAEYTDTQYF
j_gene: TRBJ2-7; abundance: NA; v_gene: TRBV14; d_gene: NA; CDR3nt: TGTGCCAGCAGCCAAGAATCGCCCGGTGGCGAGCAGTACTTC; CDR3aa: CASSQESPGGEQYF
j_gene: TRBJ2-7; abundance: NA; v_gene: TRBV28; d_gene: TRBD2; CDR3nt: TGTGCCAGCAGCTACGCCTCTAGCGGGAGCCCCCCCTACGAGCAGTACTTC; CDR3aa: CASSYASSGSPPYEQYF
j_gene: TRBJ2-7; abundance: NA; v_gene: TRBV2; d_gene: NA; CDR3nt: TGTGCCAGCAGTGAATTTTACAGGGTCTACGAGCAGTACTTC; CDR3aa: CASSEFYRVYEQYF
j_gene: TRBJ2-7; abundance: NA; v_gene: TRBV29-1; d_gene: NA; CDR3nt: TGCAGCGCAGCCCCGGGGCATTTTGGCGAGCAGTACTTC; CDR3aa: CSAAPGHFGEQYF
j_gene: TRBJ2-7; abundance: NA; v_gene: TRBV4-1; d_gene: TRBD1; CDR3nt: TGCGCCAGCAGCCAAGAAGGGGGCGCGTTCTACGAGCAGTACTTC; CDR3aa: CASSQEGGAFYEQYF
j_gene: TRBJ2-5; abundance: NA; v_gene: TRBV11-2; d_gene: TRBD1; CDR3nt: TGTGCCAGCAGCTTAAATCGACAGGGGGCAGAGACCCAGTACTTC; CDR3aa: CASSLNRQGAETQYF
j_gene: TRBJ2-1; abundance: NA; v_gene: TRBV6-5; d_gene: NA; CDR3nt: TGTGCCAGCACCGACAGCCTAAATGAGCAGTTCTTC; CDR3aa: CASTDSLNEQFF
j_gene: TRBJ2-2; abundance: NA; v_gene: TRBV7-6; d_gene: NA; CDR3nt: TGTGCCAGCAACTCCCGAGGAGGGCAGGCCGGGGAGCTGTTTTTT; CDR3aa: CASNSRGGQAGELFF
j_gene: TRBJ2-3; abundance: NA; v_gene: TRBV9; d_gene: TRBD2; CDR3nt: TGTGCCAGCAGCTTCCGGACTAGCGGGAGGGATACGCAGTATTTT; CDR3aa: CASSFRTSGRDTQYF
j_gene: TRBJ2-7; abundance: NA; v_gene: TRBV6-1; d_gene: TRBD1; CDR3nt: TGTGCCAGCAGTGAAAACCCCCCAGGGGGCGAAGCCTACGAGCAGTACTTC; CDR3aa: CASSENPPGGEAYEQYF
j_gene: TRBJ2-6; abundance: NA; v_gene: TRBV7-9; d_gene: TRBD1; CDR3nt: TGTGCCAGCCAGTCGGGACAGGGAATACCCGGGGCCAACGTCCTGACTTTC; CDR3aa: CASQSGQGIPGANVLTF
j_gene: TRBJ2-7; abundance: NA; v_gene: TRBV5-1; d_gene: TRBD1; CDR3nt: TGCGCCAGCAGCTGGGGGGGACAGGGCCCACGGGAGCAGTACTTC; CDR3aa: CASSWGGQGPREQYF
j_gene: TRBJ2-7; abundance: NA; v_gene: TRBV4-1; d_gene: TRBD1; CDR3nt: TGCGCCAGCAGCCAAGCCCCGGACAGGGGAAGATCGTACGAGCAGTACTTC; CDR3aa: CASSQAPDRGRSYEQYF
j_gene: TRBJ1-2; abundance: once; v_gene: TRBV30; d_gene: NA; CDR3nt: TGTGCCTGGACCCTCATGGAGGGTTCCTATGGCTACACCTTC; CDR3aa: CAWTLMEGSYGYTF
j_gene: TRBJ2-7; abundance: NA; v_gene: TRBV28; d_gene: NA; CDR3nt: TGTGCCAGCAGTTTATCACTACGTTTAGGGGGACGGAACGAGCAGTACTTC; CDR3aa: CASSLSLRLGGRNEQYF
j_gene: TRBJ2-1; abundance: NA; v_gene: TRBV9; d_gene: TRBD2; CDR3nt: TGTGCCAGCAGCGTAGGCGGGAGCGGTTACAATGAGCAGTTCTTC; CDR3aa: CASSVGGSGYNEQFF
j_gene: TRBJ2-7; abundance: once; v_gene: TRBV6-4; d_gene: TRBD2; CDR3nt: TGTGCCAGCAGTCGGACTAGCGGGAGTGGATACGAGCAGTACTTC; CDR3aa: CASSRTSGSGYEQYF
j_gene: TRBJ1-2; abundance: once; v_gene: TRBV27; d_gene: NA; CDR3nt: TGTGCCAGCAGTTGGGGACCGAACTATGGCTACACCTTC; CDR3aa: CASSWGPNYGYTF
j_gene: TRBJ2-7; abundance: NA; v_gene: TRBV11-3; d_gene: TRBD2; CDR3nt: TGTGCCAGCAGCCCCGGGGGGGGGTTGGAGCAGTACTTC; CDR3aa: CASSPGGGLEQYF
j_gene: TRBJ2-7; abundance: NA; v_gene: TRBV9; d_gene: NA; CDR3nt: TGTGCCAGCAGCCCTTTCCCGAGCTCCTACGAGCAGTACTTC; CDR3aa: CASSPFPSSYEQYF
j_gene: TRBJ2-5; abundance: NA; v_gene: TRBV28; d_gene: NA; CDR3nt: TGTGCCAGCAGTTTTCGCGACAGAGAAGAGACCCAGTACTTC; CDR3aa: CASSFRDREETQYF
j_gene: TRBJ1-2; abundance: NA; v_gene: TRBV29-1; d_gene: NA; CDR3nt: TGCAGCGTTGATAAGGCAGGGGTGCCCTATGGCTACACCTTC; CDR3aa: CSVDKAGVPYGYTF
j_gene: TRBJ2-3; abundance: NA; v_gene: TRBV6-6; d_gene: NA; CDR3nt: TGTGCCAGCAGTAAGGAGGGATGGACAGATACGCAGTATTTT; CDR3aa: CASSKEGWTDTQYF
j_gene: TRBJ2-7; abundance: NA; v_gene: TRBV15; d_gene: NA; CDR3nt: TGTGCCACCAGCAGTATGGGCCAAGGTCCCACCCACGAGCAGTACTTC; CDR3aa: CATSSMGQGPTHEQYF
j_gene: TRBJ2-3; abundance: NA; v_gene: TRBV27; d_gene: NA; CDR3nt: TGTGCCAGCAGTTTAGACAGATCAGATACGCAGTATTTT; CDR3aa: CASSLDRSDTQYF